What follows describes a single TCR beta chain. No DNA is shown, since the ends of the CDR3 on it are uncertain; the CDR3 is the one TCRdb lists. Clones were read by immunoSEQ multiplex PCR, and TCRdb kept only the in-frame ones, dropping some. The table records fewer than 110,000 clones, around 90% of them present only once. The data derive from a study of blood T cell repertoires in COVID-19. Across the study: The United States, Italy and Spain supplied acute and convalescent COVID-19 samples.

Germline V gives CDR1 MNHEY, CDR2 SMNVEV (reference sequence). Inclusive of both ends, the CDR3 amounts to 16 amino acids. Sequencing input: peripheral blood. This TCR was sampled from a woman aged 60 to 75 with acute or convalescent COVID-19. The rearrangement uses TRBV27 and TRBJ1-1; the table gives TRBD1 as D, unverified against the DNA. CDR3: CASSSSTGSYNTEAFF.